These 22 T cell receptor beta chains came from one sample sequenced in a study of beta chain features in type 1 diabetes. The sequenced template was cDNA made from the entire isolated RNA. Repertoires were generated with immunoSEQ multiplex PCR, while TCRdb's copy carries only in-frame clones and drops some. Here the sample spans 150,000 to 200,000 clones, approximately 8.1% being singletons. What these receptors recognize is not known. Notes on the study in general: Type 1 diabetes patients showed a moderate but significant shortening of TCRB CDR3s in all four CD4+ subsets.

Sequencing input: central memory CD4+ T cells from blood. These receptors all come from a man in his late teens or twenties with type 1 diabetes.

This clone came up a few times. The chain is built from TRBV5-1 and TRBJ2-3, with 8 nucleotides matching TRBD2. From germline, CDR1 is SGHRS and CDR2 YFSETQ. V lost 4 bases to trimming and J lost 2 bases; unmatched junction nucleotides: 12. This CDR3 comprises 17 residues. Here the CDR3 reads CASSPPRSGRVTDTQYF. As DNA, the CDR3 is TGCGCCAGCAGCCCTCCTCGGTCCGGGAGGGTCACAGATACGCAGTATTTT.

There are a few counts of this clone. The chain uses TRBV6-5 and TRBJ1-2, with 7 bases aligning to TRBD1. This CDR3 contains 14 residues. Germline V gene data show CDR1 as MNHEY and CDR2 as SVGAGI. Trimming removed 5 bases from V and 7 bases from J; junction bases left unmatched: 10. The CDR3 DNA is TGTGCCAGCAGTCCCCTCGAAGGGGGCTCTGGCTACACCTTC. Amino acid sequence: CASSPLEGGSGYTF.

The V and J genes are TRBV14 and TRBJ1-3, with a tentative D call TRBD1 (5 bases). The V gene's germline CDR1 is SGHDN and CDR2 FVKESK. Trimming removed 1 base from V and 0 bases from J, with 13 bases in between. The CDR3 contains 17 residues. Here the CDR3 DNA reads TGTGCCAGCAGCCAAGCGAGTGACAGCCGCTCTGGAAACACCATATATTTT. It yields the protein CASSQASDSRSGNTIYF.

This clone occurred a few times. This chain links TRBV15 with TRBJ1-5, with D possibly TRBD1 on 5 matching bases. CDR1 is LNHNV, CDR2 YYDKDF, per germline (reference sequence). The CDR3 runs to 16 residues. With 0 bases removed from V and 0 bases from J, the gap between germline ends came to 9 bases. CDR3 bases: TGTGCCACCAGCAGAGAGCAGGGTTATAGCAATCAGCCCCAGCATTTT. Its protein product is CATSREQGYSNQPQHF.

This clone has more than one count but fewer than ten. This rearrangement joins TRBV9 to TRBJ2-3; 8 bases line up with TRBD1. The CDR3 is 16 residues long. The junction had 9 bases not matched to a gene; V was cut back by 3 bases and J by 3 bases. Germline loops: CDR1 SGDLS, CDR2 YYNGEE. This chain's CDR3 is CASSGLGQGGTDTQYF. The CDR3 DNA reads TGTGCCAGCAGCGGACTTGGACAGGGAGGAACAGATACGCAGTATTTT.

The chain recombines TRBV19 with TRBJ1-2; D is ambiguous. This CDR3 has 13 residues. The germline gives CDR1 LNHDA, CDR2 SQIVND (reference sequence). V lost 10 bases to trimming and J lost 3 bases, with 15 bases between them. The CDR3 here is CATQDGRYYGYTF. CDR3 nucleotide sequence: TGTGCCACCCAGGACGGGAGATACTATGGCTACACCTTC.

The chain employs TRBV7-2 and TRBJ2-3; 8 nucleotides match TRBD1. Germline V gene lookup returns CDR1 SGHTA and CDR2 FQGNSA. V lost 1 base to trimming and J lost 4 bases; unmatched junction nucleotides: 7. The CDR3 sequence is 16 residues long. The CDR3 reads CASSLEESGGADTQYF. Here the CDR3 DNA reads TGTGCCAGCAGCTTAGAGGAGTCAGGGGGCGCAGATACGCAGTATTTT.

The chain is built from TRBV30 and TRBJ2-1; D perhaps matches TRBD2 (6 bases). Germline assignment: CDR1 GTSNPN and CDR2 SVGIG (reference sequence). The V end was cut by 6 bases, the J end by 5 bases, with 20 bases between. This CDR3 is built from 15 residues. In DNA, the CDR3 is TGTGCCTGCCAAAGGCGGGACGGCTCAAACAATGAGCAGTTCTTC. Translation gives CACQRRDGSNNEQFF.

This clone was picked up a small number of times. The gene calls are TRBV7-2 and TRBJ2-7; no clear D gene. From germline, CDR1 is SGHTA and CDR2 FQGNSA. The V end was cut by 4 bases, the J end by 3 bases, with 10 bases between. The CDR3 is 13 amino acids. DNA of the CDR3: TGTGCCAGCAGCTCAAGGCAGCGCTACGAGCAGTACTTC. Protein: CASSSRQRYEQYF.

The chain employs TRBV27 and TRBJ2-7, with TRBD2 matching over 9 bases. The CDR3 length is 15 residues. CDR1 and CDR2 from the germline V gene are MNHEY and SMNVEV (reference sequence). The ends lost 4 bases at V and 6 bases at J; junction bases unmatched: 10. The CDR3 DNA reads as TGTGCCAGCAGTTCCCTGGGGGCGGGAGGGGTCGAGCAGTACTTC. Amino acids: CASSSLGAGGVEQYF.

This clone appeared a few times. The J gene is TRBJ2-1, the V gene TRBV13; 9 bases map to TRBD2. This CDR3 comprises 16 residues. Germline V gene data show CDR1 as PRHDT and CDR2 as FYEKMQ (reference sequence). With 6 bases clipped from V and 6 bases from J, the junction kept 12 bases outside the gene matches. CDR3 nucleotide sequence: TGTGCCAGCAGTGAGGCGGCGGGAGGGGGTCGCAATGAGCAGTTCTTC. Translation: CASSEAAGGGRNEQFF.

CDR3 amino acids: CASSEEAGGGNTIYF. As DNA, the CDR3 is TGTGCCAGCAGTGAAGAGGCAGGGGGAGGAAACACCATATATTTT. The chain recombines TRBV2 with TRBJ1-3; TRBD1 matches at 7 bases. The trim removed 1 base at V and 4 bases at J, leaving 4 bases unmatched. Germline V gives CDR1 SNHLY, CDR2 FYNNEI. CDR3 length equals 15 residues.

This clone turned up a few times. V is TRBV10-3 and J is TRBJ2-1; weak D call: TRBD2 (6 bases). Trimming pared 6 bases from V and 0 bases from J, leaving 12 bases between. This CDR3 has 15 residues. Per germline, CDR1 ENHRY and CDR2 SYGVKD. The CDR3 loop reads CAIRGSGSSYNEQFF. The CDR3 nucleotides are TGTGCCATCAGAGGGTCCGGGAGCTCCTACAATGAGCAGTTCTTC.

The rearrangement joins TRBV10-2 to TRBJ2-1; tentative D call: TRBD1 (5 bases). This CDR3 contains 11 residues. Trimming removed 3 bases from V and 9 bases from J, with 6 bases in between. Germline values: CDR1 WSHSY, CDR2 SAAADI. Here the CDR3 DNA reads TGCGCCAGCAGTGACAGGGCTGAGCAGTTCTTC. This gives the protein CASSDRAEQFF.

V gene TRBV9 combines with J gene TRBJ1-2, with unresolved D. This CDR3 is built from 15 residues. CDR1 and CDR2 from the germline V gene are SGDLS and YYNGEE. Trimming cost V 4 bases and J 8 bases, with 21 bases left between them. CDR3: CASSLTSQRDRGYTF. CDR3 nucleotides: TGTGCCAGCAGCCTTACCTCACAGCGGGATAGAGGCTACACCTTC.

The V call is TRBV5-1, the J call TRBJ2-1; 8 bases line up with TRBD2. Germline V gene sequence: CDR1 SGHRS, CDR2 YFSETQ. CDR3 size: 19 residues. V dropped 6 bases and J dropped 0; count of bases not matched to a gene: 17. The CDR3 reads CASNVIGLAGSSSYNEQFF. As DNA, the CDR3 is TGCGCCAGCAACGTAATCGGTCTAGCGGGTTCAAGCTCCTACAATGAGCAGTTCTTC.

The chain employs TRBV27 and TRBJ2-2, with 12 nucleotides matching TRBD2. With V trimmed by 5 bases and J by 1 base, 2 bases remained unmatched. Germline CDR1 is MNHEY and CDR2 is SMNVEV (reference sequence). This CDR3 spans 16 amino acids. The CDR3 protein is CASSPGLAGNTGELFF. CDR3 nucleotides: TGTGCCAGCAGTCCGGGACTAGCGGGGAACACCGGGGAGCTGTTTTTT.

This chain links TRBV30 with TRBJ2-6, with TRBD1 as a possible D gene (5 bases). Looked up from germline, CDR1 is GTSNPN and CDR2 is SVGIG (reference sequence). The ends were cut back, 4 bases at V and 0 bases at J, with 10 bases in the middle. The CDR3 totals 15 residues. CDR3 coding DNA: TGTGCCTGGACTAGAGACAGCTCTGGGGCCAACGTCCTGACTTTC. Translating it yields CAWTRDSSGANVLTF.

This CDR3 is CASSMGTADEQYF. The CDR3 nucleotides are TGTGCCAGCAGCATGGGGACAGCCGACGAGCAGTACTTC. The chain employs TRBV11-2 and TRBJ2-7; 7 bases are shared with TRBD1. Germline lookup yields CDR1 SGHAT and CDR2 FQNNGV. The CDR3 runs to 13 residues. The V and J ends lost 5 bases and 5 bases, in that order; junction bases with no gene match: 6.

The chain combines TRBV21-1 with TRBJ1-5; TRBD1, as called in the table, went unchecked against the DNA. TRBV21-1 is an annotated pseudogene. The CDR3 consists of 15 residues. DNA of the CDR3: TGTGCCAGCAGCAAAATGGGACAGGGGAATCAGCCCCAGCATTTT. Its translation is CASSKMGQGNQPQHF.

This clone appeared a few times. The chain has TRBV28 and TRBJ2-5; D may be TRBD2 (5 bases). This CDR3 is built from 14 residues. Trimming stripped 1 base from V and 9 bases from J, with 15 bases between. Germline CDR1 reads MDHEN; CDR2 reads SYDVKM. The CDR3 loop reads CASSLFSPPGAQYF. The CDR3 DNA reads as TGTGCCAGCAGTTTATTTAGTCCTCCCGGGGCCCAGTACTTC.

This clone occurred many times. V usage is TRBV30 and J usage is TRBJ1-5; TRBD1 matches 10 bases. V trimming: 2 bases; J trimming: 3 bases; junction bases outside the gene matches: 7. Per the germline V gene, CDR1 is GTSNPN and CDR2 is SVGIG (reference sequence). This CDR3 has 16 amino acids. The CDR3 loop is CAWSIGTGAVNQPQHF. The CDR3 nucleotides are TGTGCCTGGAGTATAGGGACAGGGGCCGTCAATCAGCCCCAGCATTTT.